The 26 T cell receptor beta chains listed next were all sequenced from one sample in a study of blood T cell repertoires in COVID-19. The table came from immunoSEQ multiplex PCR; TCRdb's copy has only in-frame clones and leaves some out. Of approximately 300,000 clones in the sample, approximately 86% were seen once. The specimen sequenced was PBMCs or T cells enriched from blood (not recorded which). These receptor sequences come from a woman aged 18 to 35 who had recovered from COVID-19.

This clone appeared once. The CDR3 reads CASSLTSGANTGELFF. CDR3 coding DNA: TGCGCCAGCAGCCTCACTAGCGGGGCCAACACCGGGGAGCTGTTTTTT. This chain connects TRBV5-1 to TRBJ2-2; 10 bases match TRBD2. The CDR3 has 16 amino acids. With V trimmed by 4 bases and J by 2 bases, 5 bases remained unmatched. CDR1 is SGHRS and CDR2 is YFSETQ in the germline V gene.

The chain couples TRBV6-6 to TRBJ2-7; 7 positions match TRBD2. V dropped 2 bases and J dropped 0; count of bases not matched to a gene: 4. There are 15 residues in the CDR3. From germline, CDR1 is MNHNY and CDR2 SVGAGI (reference sequence). CDR3 in DNA: TGTGCCAGCAGTTACCTCCGGGACTACTCCTACGAGCAGTACTTC. Translation: CASSYLRDYSYEQYF.

For the CDR3, the DNA is TGTGCCACCAGCACAGCGGCAACTAATGAAAAACTGTTTTTT. Amino acids: CATSTAATNEKLFF. The chain is built from TRBV15 and TRBJ1-4, with no clear D. Trimming removed 4 bases from V and 0 bases from J, with 6 bases in between. This CDR3 contains 14 residues. The germline CDR1 and CDR2 sequences are LNHNV and YYDKDF (reference sequence).

This chain connects TRBV11-2 to TRBJ2-7; 10 nucleotides align to TRBD1. CDR1 is SGHAT and CDR2 is FQNNGV in the germline V gene. V shed 5 bases and J 1 base; nucleotides not matched to a gene: 8. The CDR3 is 16 amino acids. CDR3: CASSRDRGPVSYEQYF. CDR3 bases: TGTGCCAGCAGCCGGGACAGGGGACCAGTATCCTACGAGCAGTACTTC.

The chain combines TRBV7-2 with TRBJ2-2; D not certain. CDR1 is SGHTA, CDR2 FQGNSA, per germline. Trimming removed 2 bases from V and 4 bases from J, with 11 bases in between. The CDR3 runs 15 residues. CDR3 DNA: TGTGCCAGCAGCTTATTGGGTCTAGGCACCGGGGAGCTGTTTTTT. This sequence encodes CASSLLGLGTGELFF.

V and J are TRBV9 and TRBJ2-7; 8 bases are shared with TRBD2. V lost 0 bases and J lost 6; bases outside the gene matches: 11. The CDR3 covers 16 residues. CDR1 and CDR2 (germline): SGDLS, YYNGEE. For the CDR3, the DNA is TGTGCCAGCAGCGTAGCGACCGCGGGAGGCCCATCCGAGCAGTACTTC. It yields the protein CASSVATAGGPSEQYF.

This clone has just one count. This chain uses TRBV28 with TRBJ2-3; 8 nucleotides line up with TRBD2. The ends lost 5 bases at V and 1 base at J; junction bases unmatched: 11. The CDR3 sequence is 17 residues long. In germline, CDR1 is MDHEN, CDR2 SYDVKM. In nucleotides, the CDR3 is TGTGCCAGCAGTATTATCCCCAGCGGGAGAGGCACAGATACGCAGTATTTT. Residues: CASSIIPSGRGTDTQYF. Combining the CDR3 with reference TRBV28 and TRBJ2-3 gives the whole variable domain DVKVTQSSRYLVKRTGEKVFLECVQDMDHENMFWYRQDPGLGLRLIYFSYDVKMKEKGDIPEGYSVSREKKERFSLILESASTNQTSMYLCASSIIPSGRGTDTQYFGPGTRLTVL.

The rearrangement joins TRBV30 to TRBJ1-3; tentative D call: TRBD1 (5 bases). The CDR3 consists of 14 residues. Trimming pared 0 bases from V and 2 bases from J, leaving 8 bases between. Germline loops: CDR1 GTSNPN, CDR2 SVGIG (reference sequence). The CDR3 DNA reads as TGTGCCTGGAGTGTGCTCAGGGCTGGAAACACCATATATTTT. It encodes CAWSVLRAGNTIYF.

The chain links TRBV5-4 to TRBJ2-3, with 8 bases fitting TRBD1. Trimming removed 5 bases from V and 4 bases from J; junction bases left unmatched: 6. Looked up from germline, CDR1 is SGHNT and CDR2 is YYREEE (reference sequence). This CDR3 has 14 residues. CDR3 residues: CASRLDRGADTQYF. The CDR3 nucleotides are TGTGCCAGCAGACTTGACAGGGGTGCAGATACGCAGTATTTT.

The genes are TRBV29-1 and TRBJ1-5, with 10 bases aligning to TRBD1. The V and J ends lost 5 bases and 11 bases, in that order; junction bases with no gene match: 9. From germline, CDR1 is SQVTM and CDR2 ANQGSEA. The CDR3 has 13 amino acids. In nucleotides, the CDR3 is TGCAGCGTTTGGACAGGGGGGTTAACGGCCCAGCATTTT. Amino acids: CSVWTGGLTAQHF.

The J gene is TRBJ2-1, the V gene TRBV7-2; TRBD2 aligns across 12 bases. The CDR3 runs to 15 residues. Germline V gene sequence: CDR1 SGHTA, CDR2 FQGNSA. Germline trimming cut 5 bases from V and 7 bases from J; bases unmatched to any gene: 6. The CDR3 coding sequence is TGTGCCAGCAGCCAACGGACTAGCGGGATTAATGAGCAGTTCTTC. As protein: CASSQRTSGINEQFF.

The chain couples TRBV6-5 to TRBJ2-7; tentative D call: TRBD1 (6 bases). The V end lost 6 bases, the J end lost 2 bases, and 17 bases lay between the germline ends. This CDR3 comprises 15 residues. Germline V gene lookup returns CDR1 MNHEY and CDR2 SVGAGI. In DNA form, the CDR3 reads TGTGCCAGCAGCCTGGGACACCAAAAGGCCTACGAGCAGTACTTC. This gives the protein CASSLGHQKAYEQYF.

This clone was counted once. This chain links TRBV5-1 with TRBJ2-3, with TRBD2 identical over 10 bases. The CDR3 runs 15 residues. CDR1 and CDR2 from the germline V gene are SGHRS and YFSETQ. The trim removed 3 bases at V and 4 bases at J, leaving 5 bases unmatched. CDR3 sequence: CASSSAGGQADTQYF. The CDR3 region has the DNA TGCGCCAGCAGCTCAGCGGGGGGGCAGGCAGATACGCAGTATTTT.

The rearrangement uses TRBV19 and TRBJ2-1, with 12 bases aligning to TRBD2. CDR1 is LNHDA, CDR2 SQIVND, per germline (reference sequence). V was clipped by 5 bases and J by 4 bases; unmatched bases: 3. The CDR3 covers 15 residues. For the CDR3, the DNA is TGTGCCAGTAGTCTTCTAGCGGGGGGGTACAATGAGCAGTTCTTC. This sequence encodes CASSLLAGGYNEQFF.

The genes are TRBV3-1 (or the pseudogene TRBV3-2) and TRBJ1-2, with 9 bases aligning to TRBD1. V was clipped by 1 base and J by 6 bases; unmatched bases: 3. Germline lookup yields CDR1 LGHDT and CDR2 YNNKEL (reference sequence). This CDR3 region has 14 residues. The CDR3 nucleotides read TGTGCCAGCAGCCAAGGACAGGGGGAGAATGGCTACACCTTC. This translates into CASSQGQGENGYTF.

The V and J genes are TRBV30 and TRBJ1-2, with TRBD1 as a possible D gene (5 bases). CDR1 and CDR2 (germline): GTSNPN, SVGIG (reference sequence). V shed 3 bases and J shed 4 bases, with 15 bases lying between them. CDR3 length: 14 residues. The CDR3 DNA is TGTGCCTGGAGCCTGGGGGGATCTTTCTATGGCTACACCTTC. Translation gives CAWSLGGSFYGYTF.

This sequence joins TRBV18 and TRBJ1-5, with 10 bases aligning to TRBD1. CDR1 is KGHSH and CDR2 is LQKENI in the germline V gene. The trim removed 2 bases at V and 3 bases at J, leaving 10 bases unmatched. The CDR3 has 18 residues. In DNA form, the CDR3 reads TGTGCCAGCTCACCAAACAGACAGGGGGCGGGTGACAATCAGCCCCAGCATTTT. Translation gives CASSPNRQGAGDNQPQHF.

Details on this clone: One end of the junction is discordant with germline, which a read error may explain. The rearrangement links TRBV19 to TRBJ1-1; 7 bases are shared with TRBD1. The CDR3 is 15 amino acids. CDR1 and CDR2 (germline): LNHDA, SQIVND (reference sequence). The DNA for the CDR3 is TGTGCCAGTAGCATTAGTTACAGGGGAAGGACTGAAGCTTCCTTT. Residues: CASSISYRGRTEASF.

The chain employs TRBV9 and TRBJ2-1, with D maybe TRBD2 (5 bases). CDR1 and CDR2 (germline): SGDLS, YYNGEE. This CDR3 contains 18 residues. V lost 0 bases to trimming and J lost 0 bases, with 16 bases between them. The CDR3 loop reads CASSVGGGLRSSYNEQFF. The CDR3 DNA reads TGTGCCAGCAGCGTAGGAGGAGGACTCCGGAGCTCCTACAATGAGCAGTTCTTC.

This chain joins TRBV4-1 and TRBJ2-7; 7 positions agree with TRBD1. This CDR3 contains 16 residues. The V gene end was trimmed by 0 bases and the J gene end by 4 bases; junction bases not matched to a gene: 9. CDR1 and CDR2 from the germline V gene are MGHRA and YSYEKL. The CDR3 nucleotides read TGCGCCAGCAGCCAAGATATTGGCAGGGGGTTTTACGAGCAGTACTTC. Translating gives CASSQDIGRGFYEQYF.

This chain uses TRBV15 with TRBJ1-2; weak D call: TRBD1 (5 bases). Per the germline V gene, CDR1 is LNHNV and CDR2 is YYDKDF (reference sequence). The CDR3 is 15 amino acids. Trimming removed 6 bases at V and 1 base at J, with 15 bases between. In DNA, the CDR3 is TGTGCCACCAGTCCCGCAGGGACTGATAACTATGGCTACACCTTC. It yields the protein CATSPAGTDNYGYTF.

V and J are TRBV6-2 or TRBV6-3 and TRBJ1-1, with 8 bases aligning to TRBD1. This CDR3 has 14 amino acids. Germline CDR1 reads MNHEY; CDR2 reads SVGEGT. V shed 5 bases, J shed 5 bases, and the junction held 7 bases outside the gene matches. CDR3 in DNA: TGTGCCAGCAGTGGCAGGGGGCGAGGTACTGAAGCTTTCTTT. Its translation is CASSGRGRGTEAFF.

This clone was counted a single time. The chain recombines TRBV4-3 with TRBJ1-1, with 7 bases matching TRBD1. Germline CDR1 and CDR2: LGHNA and YSLEER. V lost 3 bases, J lost 1 base, and 11 bases stayed unmatched. The CDR3 runs 17 residues. CDR3 bases: TGCGCCAGCAGCCACCTACTCGCGACAGGGAAGAACACTGAAGCTTTCTTT. It specifies CASSHLLATGKNTEAFF.

The sample holds a few counts of this clone. V and J are TRBV3-1 (or the pseudogene TRBV3-2) and TRBJ1-5; 7 positions match TRBD1. J gave up 8 bases and V 4 bases, and 14 bases lay outside the gene matches. The germline V gene has CDR1 LGHDT and CDR2 YNNKEL (reference sequence). The CDR3 runs to 16 residues. CDR3 sequence (DNA): TGTGCCAGCAGCCTCCGGACAGGTGTTGGATCAGAGCCCCAGCATTTT. It specifies CASSLRTGVGSEPQHF.

The V call is TRBV19, the J call TRBJ2-3; TRBD2 agrees at 7 bases. Germline V gene lookup returns CDR1 LNHDA and CDR2 SQIVND (reference sequence). This CDR3 contains 17 residues. V lost 3 bases, J lost 0 bases, and 9 bases stayed unmatched. The CDR3 nucleotides read TGTGCCAGTAGTATTTCCCTTCTTAGCGGGAGCACAGATACGCAGTATTTT. Its translation is CASSISLLSGSTDTQYF.

The chain recombines TRBV5-1 with TRBJ2-1, with D perhaps TRBD2 (6 bases). CDR1 is SGHRS and CDR2 is YFSETQ in the germline V gene. The CDR3 is 17 amino acids. V gave up 4 bases and J gave up 6 bases, with 23 bases separating them. CDR3 sequence (DNA): TGCGCCAGCAGCCCGGAGGGTAGGGCTCTTGTGGGCAATGAGCAGTTCTTC. It encodes CASSPEGRALVGNEQFF.